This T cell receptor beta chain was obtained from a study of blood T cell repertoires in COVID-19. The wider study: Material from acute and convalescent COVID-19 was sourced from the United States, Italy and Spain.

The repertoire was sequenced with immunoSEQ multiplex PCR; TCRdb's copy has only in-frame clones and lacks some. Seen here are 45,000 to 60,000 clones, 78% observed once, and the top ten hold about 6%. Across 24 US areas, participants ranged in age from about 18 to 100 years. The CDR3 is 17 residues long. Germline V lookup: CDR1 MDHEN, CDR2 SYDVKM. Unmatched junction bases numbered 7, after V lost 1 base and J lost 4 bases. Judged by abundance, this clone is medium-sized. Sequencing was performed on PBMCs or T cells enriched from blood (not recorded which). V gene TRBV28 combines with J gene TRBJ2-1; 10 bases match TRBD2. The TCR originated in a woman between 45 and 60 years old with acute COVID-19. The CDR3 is CASSLFLAGASYNEQFF. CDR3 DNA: TGTGCCAGCAGTTTATTTCTAGCGGGGGCCTCATACAATGAGCAGTTCTTC.